The 18 T cell receptor beta chains below come from one sample, sequenced in a study of blood T cells in healthy people across ages. Primers used in a second PCR of roughly 6 to 11 cycles were a sample-barcoded 5' primer and a J-beta primer mix. TCRdb analysed the 5' RACE reads with MiXCR anew, one entry per CDR3 protein. The sample yields 1.2 million to 1.5 million distinct CDR3 sequences, around 39% seen once. The sample comprised blood. The origin of the receptors is a young woman in good health.

CDR3 residues: CASSSYSGTAPYNEQFF. The DNA for the CDR3 is TGTGCCAGCAGCTCGTACTCGGGGACGGCCCCGTACAATGAGCAGTTCTTC. The chain combines TRBV7-9 with TRBJ2-1, with D possibly called TRBD1 or TRBD2 (5 bases each). Looked up from germline, CDR1 is SEHNR and CDR2 is FQNEAQ (reference sequence). The length of the CDR3 is 17 residues. Deletions cut 4 bases from V and 4 bases from J, with 20 bases between.

V gene TRBV6-5 combines with J gene TRBJ1-4; the D is unclear. The CDR3 runs 14 residues. The V and J ends lost 6 bases and 8 bases respectively, with 16 bases between them. Germline CDR1 MNHEY, CDR2 SVGAGI. The chain's CDR3 is CASSPTMADEKLFF. For the CDR3, the DNA is TGTGCCAGCAGCCCCACGATGGCAGACGAAAAACTGTTTTTT.

The chain uses TRBV20-1 and TRBJ2-1; D might be TRBD2 (6 bases). The length of the CDR3 is 16 residues. V was pared by 1 base and J by 0 bases, with 13 bases between. Germline loops: CDR1 DFQATT, CDR2 SNEGSKA (reference sequence). The DNA for the CDR3 is TGCAGTGCTAGAGCACATAGCGGCCCCTCCTACAATGAGCAGTTCTTC. Encoded protein: CSARAHSGPSYNEQFF.

This clonotype has only a few counts. The chain carries TRBV10-3 and TRBJ1-6; D ambiguous. CDR1 is ENHRY and CDR2 is SYGVKD in the germline V gene. Trimming pared 2 bases from V and 7 bases from J, leaving 9 bases between. CDR3 length: 14 amino acids. The DNA of the CDR3 is TGTGCCATCAGTGAGCAGGAGCTGAATTCACCCCTCCACTTT. Residues: CAISEQELNSPLHF.

The table lists this clonotype with a few counts. The chain has TRBV20-1 and TRBJ2-7, with D unclear. The CDR3 sequence is 13 residues long. V lost 6 bases to trimming and J lost 3 bases, with 15 bases between them. Germline CDR1 is DFQATT and CDR2 is SNEGSKA (reference sequence). The CDR3: CSADVGGNYEQYF. Here the CDR3 DNA reads TGCAGTGCCGACGTCGGCGGAAACTACGAGCAGTACTTC.

This clonotype was recorded only once. V usage is TRBV3-1 and J usage is TRBJ2-2, with 7 bases that match TRBD1. The junction had 23 bases not matched to a gene; V was cut back by 8 bases and J by 8 bases. The germline V gene encodes CDR1 LGHDT and CDR2 YNNKEL (reference sequence). The CDR3 has 18 residues. The CDR3 is CASGKGERGRTLAGELFF. CDR3 sequence (DNA): TGTGCCAGCGGCAAAGGCGAGAGGGGGCGGACTTTGGCTGGGGAGCTGTTTTTT. Together with reference TRBV3-1 and TRBJ2-2, the CDR3 gives the full variable domain: DTAVSQTPKYLVTQMGNDKSIKCEQNLGHDTMYWYKQDSKKFLKIMFSYNNKELIINETVPNRFSPKSPDKAHLNLHINSLELGDSAVYFCASGKGERGRTLAGELFFGEGSRLTVL.

A word on this clonotype: One end of the junction is discordant with germline, which a read error may explain. V and J are TRBV6-5 and TRBJ2-4; TRBD2 matches 10 bases. The J call may be wrong; the DNA end is better matched by TRBJ2-5. The germline V gene has CDR1 MNHEY and CDR2 SVGAGI. The CDR3 extends over 18 amino acids. DNA for the CDR3: TGTGCCAGTAGTTACGTCGGTTCAGCGGGGGGGGGATTGGAGACCCAGTACTTC. It specifies CASSYVGSAGGGLETQYF.

The J gene is TRBJ1-1, the V gene TRBV11-2; the D is unclear. The germline V gene has CDR1 SGHAT and CDR2 FQNNGV. The CDR3 spans 13 residues. Trimming left V 2 bases short and J 4 bases short, with 8 bases between. Written as DNA, the CDR3 is TGTGCCAGCAGCTTAAGTTCCAGCACTGAAGCTTTCTTT. Encoded protein: CASSLSSSTEAFF. Together with reference TRBV11-2 and TRBJ1-1, the CDR3 gives the full variable domain: EAGVAQSPRYKIIEKRQSVAFWCNPISGHATLYWYQQILGQGPKLLIQFQNNGVVDDSQLPKDRFSAERLKGVDSTLKIQPAKLEDSAVYLCASSLSSSTEAFFGQGTRLTVV.

This clonotype was observed a handful of times. The chain carries TRBV6-5 and TRBJ2-7; D not resolved. The germline CDR1 and CDR2 sequences are MNHEY and SVGAGI. Between the trimmed V and J ends, which lost 6 bases and 1 base, there was a span of 16 bases. The CDR3 contains 15 residues. CDR3 region: CASSAPPRGSYEQYF. The CDR3 DNA follows: TGTGCCAGCAGCGCCCCGCCCCGCGGTTCCTACGAGCAGTACTTC.

This sequence joins TRBV24-1 and TRBJ2-1; D remains unclear. Deletions cut 4 bases from V and 5 bases from J, with 11 bases between. Germline assignment: CDR1 KGHDR and CDR2 SFDVKD. This CDR3 contains 14 residues. DNA of the CDR3: TGTGCCACCAGTGACCCGGGTTGGAACAATGAGCAGTTCTTC. Its translation is CATSDPGWNNEQFF.

The CDR3 DNA follows: TGTGCCAGCAGCCCCGACAGTTTTAACTATGGCTACACCTTC. It specifies CASSPDSFNYGYTF. This chain joins TRBV12-3 or TRBV12-4 and TRBJ1-2; D might be TRBD1 (5 bases). Trimming removed 6 bases at V and 1 base at J, with 12 bases between. The CDR3 covers 14 residues.

This clonotype was seen a handful of times. The V gene is TRBV4-1, the J gene TRBJ2-7; D ambiguous. The germline V gene has CDR1 MGHRA and CDR2 YSYEKL. The CDR3 has 17 amino acids. V lost 0 bases and J lost 0, with 15 bases in between. In DNA, the CDR3 is TGCGCCAGCAGCCAAGATTCTATCGGCTCGAGCTCCTACGAGCAGTACTTC. This codes for CASSQDSIGSSSYEQYF.

This clonotype has more than one count but fewer than ten. The chain couples TRBV6-6 to TRBJ2-1; 10 nucleotides agree with TRBD2. The V segment lost 6 bases and the J segment 12 bases; nucleotides outside the gene matches: 5. Germline lookup yields CDR1 MNHNY and CDR2 SVGAGI (reference sequence). This CDR3 contains 12 residues. CDR3 in amino acids: CASRGTSGMQFF. Written as DNA, the CDR3 is TGTGCCAGCAGGGGTACTAGCGGGATGCAGTTCTTC.

This clonotype was counted a single time. The chain uses TRBV5-1 and TRBJ1-1, with D perhaps matching TRBD1 (5 bases). The CDR3 runs 14 residues. Trimming removed 4 bases at V and 6 bases at J, with 16 bases between. From germline, CDR1 is SGHRS and CDR2 YFSETQ. The CDR3 DNA sequence: TGCGCCAGCAGCGTGGGGCATGTTTTCTCTGAAGCTTTCTTT. This gives the protein CASSVGHVFSEAFF.

The chain recombines TRBV6-5 with TRBJ1-1; D gene unclear. Germline CDR1 reads MNHEY; CDR2 reads SVGAGI. V dropped 8 bases and J dropped 2 bases, with 9 bases sitting between them. The CDR3 is 12 residues long. CDR3 region: CASCQLNTEAFF. CDR3 nucleotide sequence: TGTGCCAGCTGTCAGCTTAACACTGAAGCTTTCTTT.

V is TRBV5-1 and J is TRBJ2-4, with D possibly called TRBD1 or TRBD2 (5 bases each). CDR1 SGHRS and CDR2 YFSETQ come from the germline V gene. V lost 4 bases to trimming and J lost 13 bases, with 15 bases between them. The CDR3 has 12 amino acids. CDR3 amino acids: CASSMGERIQYF. The CDR3 DNA sequence: TGCGCCAGCAGCATGGGGGAGCGGATCCAGTACTTC.

The rearrangement links TRBV20-1 to TRBJ2-1; 7 bases align to TRBD1. Germline loops: CDR1 DFQATT, CDR2 SNEGSKA (reference sequence). The CDR3 covers 12 residues. The CDR3 is CRATGALNEQFF. CDR3 sequence (DNA): TGCAGAGCAACAGGGGCCCTCAATGAGCAGTTCTTC.

This clonotype has more than one count but fewer than ten. V usage is TRBV7-9 and J usage is TRBJ2-7, with 7 bases identical to TRBD2. Germline V gene data show CDR1 as SEHNR and CDR2 as FQNEAQ (reference sequence). The CDR3 runs 15 residues. Trimming removed 5 bases from V and 1 base from J; junction bases left unmatched: 8. CDR3 DNA: TGTGCCAGCAGCCCGGGGGGAACCCGGTCCTACGAGCAGTACTTC. Amino acid sequence: CASSPGGTRSYEQYF.